Sequencing of this T cell receptor (beta chain) was carried out in a study of beta chain features in type 1 diabetes. This CDR3 is built from 15 residues. After removal of 7 bases from V and 2 bases from J, the junction contained 8 bases not matched to a gene. Per the germline V gene, CDR1 is MNHEY and CDR2 is SMNVEV (reference sequence). Sorting gave populations that all exceeded 98% purity. This clone has a handful of counts. Expressed TCRB transcripts were sequenced because the entire RNA isolate underwent reverse transcription. Repertoires were generated with immunoSEQ multiplex PCR, while TCRdb's copy carries only in-frame clones and drops some. The table lists about 180,000 clones, approximately 13% of them singletons.

The chain has TRBV27 and TRBJ2-1, with TRBD1 identical over 7 bases. The origin of this receptor is a woman aged 18-29 years in good health. Sequencing used central memory CD4+ T cells from blood. CDR3 sequence: CASTFRDSTYNEQFF. CDR3 bases: TGTGCCAGCACCTTCCGGGACAGTACCTACAATGAGCAGTTCTTC.